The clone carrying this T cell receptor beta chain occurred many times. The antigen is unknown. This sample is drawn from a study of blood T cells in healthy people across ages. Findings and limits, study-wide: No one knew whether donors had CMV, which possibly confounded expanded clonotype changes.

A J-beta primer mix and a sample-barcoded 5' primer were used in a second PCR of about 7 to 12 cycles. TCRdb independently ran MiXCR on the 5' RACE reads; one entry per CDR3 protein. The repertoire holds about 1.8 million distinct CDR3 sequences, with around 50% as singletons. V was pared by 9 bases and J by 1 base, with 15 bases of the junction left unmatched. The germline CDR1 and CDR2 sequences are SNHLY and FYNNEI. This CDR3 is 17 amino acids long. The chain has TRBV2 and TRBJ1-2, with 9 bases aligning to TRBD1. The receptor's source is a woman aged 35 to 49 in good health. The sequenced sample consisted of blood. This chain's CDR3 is CARNRGQGVPHNYGYTF. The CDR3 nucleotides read TGTGCCAGAAATAGGGGACAGGGAGTACCCCATAACTATGGCTACACCTTC.